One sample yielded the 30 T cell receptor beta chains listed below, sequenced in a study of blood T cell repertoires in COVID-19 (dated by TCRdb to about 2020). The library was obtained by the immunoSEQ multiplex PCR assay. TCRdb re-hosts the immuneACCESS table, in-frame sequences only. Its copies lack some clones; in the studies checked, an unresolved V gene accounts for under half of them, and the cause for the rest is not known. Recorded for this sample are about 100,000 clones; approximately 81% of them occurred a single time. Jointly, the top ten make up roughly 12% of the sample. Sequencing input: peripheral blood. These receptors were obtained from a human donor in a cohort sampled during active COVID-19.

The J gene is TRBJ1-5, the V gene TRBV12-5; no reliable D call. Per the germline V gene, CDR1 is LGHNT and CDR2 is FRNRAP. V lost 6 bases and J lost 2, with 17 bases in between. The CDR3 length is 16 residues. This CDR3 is CASGIRFGAGNQPQHF. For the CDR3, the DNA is TGTGCTAGTGGGATAAGATTCGGTGCGGGCAATCAGCCCCAGCATTTT.

The CDR3 here is CASSYDGILYEQYF. The CDR3 DNA reads as TGTGCCAGCAGTTACGACGGGATCCTATACGAGCAGTACTTC. The J gene is TRBJ2-7, the V gene TRBV6-5; D possibly corresponds to TRBD2 (5 bases). The CDR3 has 14 residues. The germline gives CDR1 MNHEY, CDR2 SVGAGI. Trimming removed 2 bases from V and 4 bases from J, with 12 bases in between.

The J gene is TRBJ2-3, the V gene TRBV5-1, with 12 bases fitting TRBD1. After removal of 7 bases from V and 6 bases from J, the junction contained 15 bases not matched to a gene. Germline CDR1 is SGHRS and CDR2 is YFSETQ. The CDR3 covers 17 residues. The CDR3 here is CASSPGPGQGARDTQYF. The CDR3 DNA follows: TGCGCCAGCTCACCCGGGCCGGGACAGGGGGCGAGGGATACGCAGTATTTT.

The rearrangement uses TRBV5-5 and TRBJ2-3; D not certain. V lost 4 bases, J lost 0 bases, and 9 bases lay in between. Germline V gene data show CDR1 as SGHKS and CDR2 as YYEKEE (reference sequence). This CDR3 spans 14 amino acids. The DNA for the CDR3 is TGTGCCAGCAGCCCCTCCCGGAGCACAGATACGCAGTATTTT. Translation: CASSPSRSTDTQYF. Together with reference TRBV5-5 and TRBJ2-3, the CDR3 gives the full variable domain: DAGVTQSPTHLIKTRGQQVTLRCSPISGHKSVSWYQQVLGQGPQFIFQYYEKEERGRGNFPDRFSARQFPNYSSELNVNALLLGDSALYLCASSPSRSTDTQYFGPGTRLTVL.

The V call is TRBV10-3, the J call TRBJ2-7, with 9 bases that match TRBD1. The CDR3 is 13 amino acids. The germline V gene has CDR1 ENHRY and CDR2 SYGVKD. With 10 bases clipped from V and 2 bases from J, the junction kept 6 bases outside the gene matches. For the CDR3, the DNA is TGTGCCACCAGCCGGGACAGGGCCTACGAGCAGTACTTC. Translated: CATSRDRAYEQYF.

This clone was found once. For the CDR3, the DNA is TGTGCCAGCAGCCAAGGTAGCGGGAGCCTTTTCGAGCAGTACTTC. This gives the protein CASSQGSGSLFEQYF. This rearrangement joins TRBV3-1 (or the pseudogene TRBV3-2) to TRBJ2-7; 9 bases fit TRBD2. The CDR3 consists of 15 residues. Germline CDR1 is LGHDT and CDR2 is YNNKEL (reference sequence). The V gene end was trimmed by 1 base and the J gene end by 6 bases; junction bases not matched to a gene: 7.

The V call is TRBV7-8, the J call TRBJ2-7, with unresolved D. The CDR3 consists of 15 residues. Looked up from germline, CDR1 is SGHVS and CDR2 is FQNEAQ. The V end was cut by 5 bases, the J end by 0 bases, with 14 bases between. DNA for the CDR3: TGTGCCAGCAGCCTAGAGGCAGGTGTCTCCTACGAGCAGTACTTC. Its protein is CASSLEAGVSYEQYF. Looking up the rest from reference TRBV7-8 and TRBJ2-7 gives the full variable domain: GAGVSQSPRYKVAKRGQDVALRCDPISGHVSLFWYQQALGQGPEFLTYFQNEAQLDKSGLPSDRFFAERPEGSVSTLKIQRTQQEDSAVYLCASSLEAGVSYEQYFGPGTRLTVT.

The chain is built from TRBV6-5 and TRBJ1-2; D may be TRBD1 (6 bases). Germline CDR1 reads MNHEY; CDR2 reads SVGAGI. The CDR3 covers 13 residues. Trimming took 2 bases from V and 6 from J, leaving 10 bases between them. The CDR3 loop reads CASSYPQGDGYTF. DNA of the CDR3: TGTGCCAGCAGTTACCCACAGGGAGATGGCTACACCTTC.

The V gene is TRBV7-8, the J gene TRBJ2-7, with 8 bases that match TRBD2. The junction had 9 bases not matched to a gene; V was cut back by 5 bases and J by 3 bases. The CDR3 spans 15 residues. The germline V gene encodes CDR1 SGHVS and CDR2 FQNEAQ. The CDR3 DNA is TGTGCCAGCAGCCCCCGGGGACTAGGGGACTACGAGCAGTACTTC. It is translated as CASSPRGLGDYEQYF.

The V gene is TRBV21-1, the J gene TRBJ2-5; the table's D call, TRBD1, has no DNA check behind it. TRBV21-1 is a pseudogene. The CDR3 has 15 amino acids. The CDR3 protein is CASSKVIDSQETQYF. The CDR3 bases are TGTGCCAGCAGCAAAGTAATCGACAGTCAAGAGACCCAGTACTTC.

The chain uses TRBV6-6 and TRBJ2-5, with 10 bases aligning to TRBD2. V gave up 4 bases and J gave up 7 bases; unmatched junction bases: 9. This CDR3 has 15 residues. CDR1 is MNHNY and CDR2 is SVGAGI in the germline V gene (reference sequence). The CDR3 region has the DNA TGTGCCAGCAGTTCCCTAGCGGGAGCCCCTTGGACCCAGTACTTC. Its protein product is CASSSLAGAPWTQYF.

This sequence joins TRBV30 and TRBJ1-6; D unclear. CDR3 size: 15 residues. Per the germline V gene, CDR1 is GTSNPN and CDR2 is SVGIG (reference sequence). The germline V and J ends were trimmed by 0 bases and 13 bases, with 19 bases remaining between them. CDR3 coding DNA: TGTGCCTGGAGTGTGTCCACCGGGCGGGTATCCCCCCTCCACTTT. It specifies CAWSVSTGRVSPLHF.

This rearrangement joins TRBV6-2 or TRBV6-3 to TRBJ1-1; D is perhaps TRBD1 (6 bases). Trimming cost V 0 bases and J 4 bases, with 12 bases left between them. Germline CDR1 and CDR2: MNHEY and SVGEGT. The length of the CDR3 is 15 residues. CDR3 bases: TGTGCCAGCAGTTACTCACCAACAGGGAGCACTGAAGCTTTCTTT. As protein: CASSYSPTGSTEAFF.

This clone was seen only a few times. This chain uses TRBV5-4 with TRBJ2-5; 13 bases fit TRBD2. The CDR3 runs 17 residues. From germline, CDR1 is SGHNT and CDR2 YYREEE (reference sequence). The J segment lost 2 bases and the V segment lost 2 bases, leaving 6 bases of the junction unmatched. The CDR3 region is CASSFGLAGVLQETQYF. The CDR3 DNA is TGTGCCAGCAGCTTCGGACTAGCGGGGGTCCTACAAGAGACCCAGTACTTC.

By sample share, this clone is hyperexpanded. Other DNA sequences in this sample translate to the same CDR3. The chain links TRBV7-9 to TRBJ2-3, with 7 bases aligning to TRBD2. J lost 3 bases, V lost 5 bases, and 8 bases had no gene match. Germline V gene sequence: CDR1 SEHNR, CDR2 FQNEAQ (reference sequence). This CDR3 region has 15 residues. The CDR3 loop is CASSVDWGGTDTQYF. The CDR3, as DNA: TGTGCCAGCAGCGTAGACTGGGGGGGGACAGATACGCAGTATTTT.

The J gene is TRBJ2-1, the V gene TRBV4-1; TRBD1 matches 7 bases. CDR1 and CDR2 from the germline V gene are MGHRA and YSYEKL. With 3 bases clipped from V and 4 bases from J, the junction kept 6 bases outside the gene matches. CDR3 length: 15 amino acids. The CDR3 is CASSQRTGIYNEQFF. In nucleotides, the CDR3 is TGCGCCAGCAGCCAGAGGACAGGAATTTACAATGAGCAGTTCTTC.

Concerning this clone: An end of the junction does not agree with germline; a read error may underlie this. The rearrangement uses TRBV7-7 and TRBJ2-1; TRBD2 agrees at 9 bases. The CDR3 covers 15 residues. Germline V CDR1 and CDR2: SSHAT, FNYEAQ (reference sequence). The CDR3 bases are TGTGCTAGCAGCTTAGGTCGCGGGAGGGCGAATGAGCAGTTCTTC. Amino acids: CASSLGRGRANEQFF.

CDR3 residues: CASSFMGPTGETQYF. CDR3 bases: TGTGCCAGCAGCTTTATGGGGCCTACGGGAGAGACCCAGTACTTC. The chain links TRBV5-6 to TRBJ2-5, with D possibly TRBD1 on 5 matching bases. Germline V gene sequence: CDR1 SGHDT, CDR2 YYEEEE. The CDR3 is 15 residues long. The ends were cut back, 2 bases at V and 4 bases at J, with 15 bases in the middle.

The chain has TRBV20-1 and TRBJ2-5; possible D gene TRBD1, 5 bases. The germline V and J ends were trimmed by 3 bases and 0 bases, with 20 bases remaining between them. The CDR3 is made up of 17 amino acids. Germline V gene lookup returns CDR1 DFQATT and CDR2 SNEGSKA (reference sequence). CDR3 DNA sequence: TGCAGTGCTAGTACCCCTCTGTGGGGCCGGAACCAAGAGACCCAGTACTTC. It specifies CSASTPLWGRNQETQYF.

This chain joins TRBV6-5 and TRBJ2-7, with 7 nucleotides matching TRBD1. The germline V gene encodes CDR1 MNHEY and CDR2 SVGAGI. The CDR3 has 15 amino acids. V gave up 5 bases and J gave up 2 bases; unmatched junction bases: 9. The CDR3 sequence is CASSPTLGTAYEQYF. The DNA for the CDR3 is TGTGCCAGCAGTCCCACTTTGGGGACAGCCTACGAGCAGTACTTC.

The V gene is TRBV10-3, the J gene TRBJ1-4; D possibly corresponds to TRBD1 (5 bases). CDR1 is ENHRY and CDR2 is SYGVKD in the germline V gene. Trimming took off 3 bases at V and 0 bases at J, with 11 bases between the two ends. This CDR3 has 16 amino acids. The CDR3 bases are TGTGCCATCAGTGATACTCTCAGGGCAACTAATGAAAAACTGTTTTTT. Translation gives CAISDTLRATNEKLFF.

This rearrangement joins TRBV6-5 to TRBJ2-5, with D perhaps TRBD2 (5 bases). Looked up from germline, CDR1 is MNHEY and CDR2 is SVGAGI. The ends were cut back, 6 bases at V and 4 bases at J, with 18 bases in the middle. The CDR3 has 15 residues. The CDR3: CASSVPGVGLETQYF. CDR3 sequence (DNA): TGTGCCAGCAGCGTACCCGGGGTGGGGTTAGAGACCCAGTACTTC.

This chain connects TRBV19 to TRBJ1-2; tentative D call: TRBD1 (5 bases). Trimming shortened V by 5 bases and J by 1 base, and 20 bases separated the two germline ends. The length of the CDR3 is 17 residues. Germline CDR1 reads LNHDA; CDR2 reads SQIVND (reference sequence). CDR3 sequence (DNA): TGTGCCAGTAGTGTGATTCAGACAGCCGGATTTAACTATGGCTACACCTTC. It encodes CASSVIQTAGFNYGYTF.

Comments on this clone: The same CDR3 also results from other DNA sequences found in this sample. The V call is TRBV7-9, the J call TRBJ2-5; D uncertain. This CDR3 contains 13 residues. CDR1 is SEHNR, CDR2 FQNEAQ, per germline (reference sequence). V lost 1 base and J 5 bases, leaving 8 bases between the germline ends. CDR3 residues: CASSLGSRETQYF. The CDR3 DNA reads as TGTGCCAGCAGCTTAGGGTCGCGGGAGACCCAGTACTTC.

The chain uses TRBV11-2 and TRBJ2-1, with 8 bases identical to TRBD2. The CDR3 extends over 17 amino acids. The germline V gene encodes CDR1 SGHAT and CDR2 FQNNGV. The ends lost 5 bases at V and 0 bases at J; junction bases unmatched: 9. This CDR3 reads CASSIVPGGSSYNEQFF. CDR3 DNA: TGTGCCAGCAGCATAGTTCCGGGAGGGAGCTCCTACAATGAGCAGTTCTTC.

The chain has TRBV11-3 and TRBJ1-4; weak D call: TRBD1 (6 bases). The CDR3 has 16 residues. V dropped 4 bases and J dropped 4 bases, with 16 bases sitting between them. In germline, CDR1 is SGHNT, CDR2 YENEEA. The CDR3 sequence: CASSYDGQRFNEKLFF. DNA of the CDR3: TGTGCCAGCAGCTATGATGGACAGAGATTTAATGAAAAACTGTTTTTT.

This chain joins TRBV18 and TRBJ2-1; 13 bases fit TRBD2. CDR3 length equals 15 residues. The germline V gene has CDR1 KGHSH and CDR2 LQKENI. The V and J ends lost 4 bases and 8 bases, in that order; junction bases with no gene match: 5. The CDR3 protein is CASSLGLAGVDEQFF. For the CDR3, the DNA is TGTGCCAGCTCACTCGGACTAGCGGGAGTCGATGAGCAGTTCTTC.

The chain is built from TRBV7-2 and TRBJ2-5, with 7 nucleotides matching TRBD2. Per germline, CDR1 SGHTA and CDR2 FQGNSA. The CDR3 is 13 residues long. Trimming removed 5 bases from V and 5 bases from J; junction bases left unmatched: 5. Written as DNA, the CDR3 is TGTGCCAGCAGCCCTGCGCGGGGGGAGACCCAGTACTTC. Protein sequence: CASSPARGETQYF.

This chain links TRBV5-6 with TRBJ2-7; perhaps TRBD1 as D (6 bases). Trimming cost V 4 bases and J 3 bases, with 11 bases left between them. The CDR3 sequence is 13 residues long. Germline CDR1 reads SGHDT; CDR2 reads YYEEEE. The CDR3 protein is CASSPLGGYEQYF. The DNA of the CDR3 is TGTGCCAGCAGCCCTTTAGGGGGCTACGAGCAGTACTTC.

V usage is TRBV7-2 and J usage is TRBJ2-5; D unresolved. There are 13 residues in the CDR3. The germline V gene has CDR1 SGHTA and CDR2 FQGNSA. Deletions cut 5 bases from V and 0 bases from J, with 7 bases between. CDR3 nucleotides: TGTGCCAGCAGCACTACTTACCAAGAGACCCAGTACTTC. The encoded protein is CASSTTYQETQYF.